This T cell receptor beta chain was identified in a study of blood T cell repertoires in COVID-19. The V gene's germline CDR1 is SQVTM and CDR2 ANQGSEA. The CDR3 extends over 15 amino acids. The V segment lost 4 bases and the J segment 1 base; nucleotides outside the gene matches: 4. The assay was immunoSEQ multiplex PCR, and TCRdb's table has in-frame clones only and misses some. Counted here are 300,000 to 450,000 clones, approximately 89% occurring once; the ten biggest clones make up around 1.9%. J is TRBJ1-1 and V is TRBV29-1; 12 bases align to TRBD1. Sequenced: PBMCs or T cells enriched from blood (not recorded which). This receptor was taken from a middle-aged man in a cohort exposed to, infected with or recovered from COVID-19 (not recorded which). The CDR3 spells CSVGGTGGKNTEAFF. The CDR3 coding sequence is TGCAGCGTTGGGGGGACAGGGGGCAAGAACACTGAAGCTTTCTTT.